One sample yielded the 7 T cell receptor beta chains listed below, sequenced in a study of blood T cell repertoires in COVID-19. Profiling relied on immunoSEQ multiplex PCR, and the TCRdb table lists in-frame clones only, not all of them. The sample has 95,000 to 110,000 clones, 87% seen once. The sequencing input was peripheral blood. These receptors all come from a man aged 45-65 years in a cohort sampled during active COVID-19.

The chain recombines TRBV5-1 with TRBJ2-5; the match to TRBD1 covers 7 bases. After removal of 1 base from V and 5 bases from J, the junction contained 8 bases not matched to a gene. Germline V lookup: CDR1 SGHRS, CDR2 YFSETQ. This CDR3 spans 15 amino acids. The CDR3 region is CASSLTGVDSETQYF. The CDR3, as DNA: TGCGCCAGCAGCTTGACAGGGGTGGACTCCGAGACCCAGTACTTC. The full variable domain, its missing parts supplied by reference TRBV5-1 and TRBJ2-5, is KAGVTQTPRYLIKTRGQQVTLSCSPISGHRSVSWYQQTPGQGLQFLFEYFSETQRNKGNFPGRFSGRQFSNSRSEMNVSTLELGDSALYLCASSLTGVDSETQYFGPGTRLLVL.

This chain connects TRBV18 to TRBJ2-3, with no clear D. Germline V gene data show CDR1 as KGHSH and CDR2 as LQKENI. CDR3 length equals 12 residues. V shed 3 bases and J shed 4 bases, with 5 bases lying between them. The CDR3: CASSPPSDTQYF. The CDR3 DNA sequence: TGTGCCAGCTCACCTCCGTCAGATACGCAGTATTTT.

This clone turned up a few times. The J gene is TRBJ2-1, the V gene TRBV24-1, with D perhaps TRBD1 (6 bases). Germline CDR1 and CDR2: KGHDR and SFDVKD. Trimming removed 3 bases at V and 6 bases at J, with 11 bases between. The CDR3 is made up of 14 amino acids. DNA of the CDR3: TGTGCCACCAGTGATCCCGGACAGTCCAATGAGCAGTTCTTC. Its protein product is CATSDPGQSNEQFF.

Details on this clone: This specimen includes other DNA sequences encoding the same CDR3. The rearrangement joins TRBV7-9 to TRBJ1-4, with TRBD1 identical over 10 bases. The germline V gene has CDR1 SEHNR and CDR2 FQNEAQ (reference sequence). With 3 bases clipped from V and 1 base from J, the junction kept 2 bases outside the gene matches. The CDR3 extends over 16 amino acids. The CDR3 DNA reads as TGTGCCAGCAGCTTGGGGGACAGGGGAACTAATGAAAAACTGTTTTTT. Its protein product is CASSLGDRGTNEKLFF. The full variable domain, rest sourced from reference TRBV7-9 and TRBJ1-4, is DTGVSQNPRHKITKRGQNVTFRCDPISEHNRLYWYRQTLGQGPEFLTYFQNEAQLEKSRLLSDRFSAERPKGSFSTLEIQRTEQGDSAMYLCASSLGDRGTNEKLFFGSGTQLSVL.

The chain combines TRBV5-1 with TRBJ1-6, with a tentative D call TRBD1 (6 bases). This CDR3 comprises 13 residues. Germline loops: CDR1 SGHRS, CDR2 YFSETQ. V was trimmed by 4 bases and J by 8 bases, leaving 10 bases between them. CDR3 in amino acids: CASSVDSYSPLHF. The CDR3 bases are TGCGCCAGCAGCGTGGACAGTTATTCACCCCTCCACTTT. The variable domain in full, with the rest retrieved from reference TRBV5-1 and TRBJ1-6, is KAGVTQTPRYLIKTRGQQVTLSCSPISGHRSVSWYQQTPGQGLQFLFEYFSETQRNKGNFPGRFSGRQFSNSRSEMNVSTLELGDSALYLCASSVDSYSPLHFGNGTRLTVT.

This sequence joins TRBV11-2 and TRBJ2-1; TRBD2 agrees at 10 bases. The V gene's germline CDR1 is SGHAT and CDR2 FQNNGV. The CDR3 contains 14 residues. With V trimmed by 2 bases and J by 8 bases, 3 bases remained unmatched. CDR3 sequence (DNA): TGTGCCAGCAGCTTAACTAGCGGGGAGGATGAGCAGTTCTTC. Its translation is CASSLTSGEDEQFF. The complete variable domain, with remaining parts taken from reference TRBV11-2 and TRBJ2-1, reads EAGVAQSPRYKIIEKRQSVAFWCNPISGHATLYWYQQILGQGPKLLIQFQNNGVVDDSQLPKDRFSAERLKGVDSTLKIQPAKLEDSAVYLCASSLTSGEDEQFFGPGTRLTVL.

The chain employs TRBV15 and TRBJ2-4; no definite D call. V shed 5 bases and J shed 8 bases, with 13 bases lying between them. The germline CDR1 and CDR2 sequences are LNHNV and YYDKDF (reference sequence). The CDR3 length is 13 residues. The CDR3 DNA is TGTGCCACCAGCTCGACTCCGACGGACATTCAGTACTTC. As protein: CATSSTPTDIQYF.